In its sample, the clone carrying this TCR beta chain was seen once. The CDR3 is made up of 17 amino acids. The germline V and J ends were trimmed by 2 bases and 1 base, with 17 bases remaining between them. From germline, CDR1 is SGHRS and CDR2 YFSETQ. These data belong to a study of blood T cells in healthy people across ages. Next came a second PCR, run for about 6 to 11 cycles, which used a sample-barcoded 5' primer along with a J-beta primer mix. Every single cDNA molecule received a tag from a template-switch adaptor with 12 random nucleotides. TCRdb fed the 5' RACE reads into MiXCR, producing one record per CDR3 protein. The sample contains about 1.8 million distinct CDR3 sequences, roughly 50% of which appear only once.

Sequenced material: blood. The gene calls are TRBV5-1 and TRBJ2-3; a weak D match, TRBD2 (6 bases). This receptor was obtained from a woman between 40 and 55 years old in good health. The CDR3 region is CASSFNLGGTRTDTQYF. The CDR3 DNA reads as TGCGCCAGCAGCTTCAACCTAGGCGGGACTCGCACAGATACGCAGTATTTT.